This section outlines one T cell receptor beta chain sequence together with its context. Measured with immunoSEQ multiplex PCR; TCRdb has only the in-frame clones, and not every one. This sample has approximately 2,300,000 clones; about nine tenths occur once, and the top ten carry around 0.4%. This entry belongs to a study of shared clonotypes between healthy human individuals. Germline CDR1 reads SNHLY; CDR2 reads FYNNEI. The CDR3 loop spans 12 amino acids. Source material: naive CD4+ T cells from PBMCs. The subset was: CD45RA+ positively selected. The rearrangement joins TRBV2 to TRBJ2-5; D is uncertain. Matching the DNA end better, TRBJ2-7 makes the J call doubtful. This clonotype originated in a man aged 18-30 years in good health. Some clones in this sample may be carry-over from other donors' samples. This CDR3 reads CASRPNSYEQYF. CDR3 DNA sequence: TGTGCCAGCAGACCCAACAGCTACGAGCAGTACTTC.